This entry features one T cell receptor beta chain sequence. Its antigen is still unknown. Source study methods: Junction-only immunoSEQ data arrived without quality scores, meaning filtering differed. TCRdb's copy holds only in-frame clones and misses some; the assay was immunoSEQ multiplex PCR. The V and J calls and clone size come from that table; D and trimming were worked out from the DNA. The repertoire holds about 710,000 clones, with about 80% as singletons. The data were taken from a study of shared clonotypes between healthy human individuals. Overall study results and limits: Clonotypes that were shared across four donors made up 4.5% to 5% of naive CD4 clonotypes. Only a few donors were included, so the genetic and exposure-history diversity represented was limited.

Germline V gives CDR1 MNHEY, CDR2 SVGAGI. Trimming cost V 6 bases and J 7 bases; bases outside gene matches: 5. The CDR3 totals 14 residues. This clonotype was sampled from a woman in her twenties or thirties in good health. The sample consisted of memory CD4+ T cells sorted from blood. The subset was: CD45RA-negative fraction. The V gene is TRBV6-5, the J gene TRBJ2-2; 10 bases map to TRBD2. The CDR3 protein is CASRASGGVGELFF. The CDR3 bases are TGTGCCAGCAGAGCTAGCGGGGGAGTCGGGGAGCTGTTTTTT.